This T cell receptor (beta chain) was profiled in a study of low-dose radiotherapy and immunotherapy resistance in tumors. First-strand cDNA used TRAV- and TRBV-specific primers, covering alpha and beta chains. PCR amplification of the TCRs was performed with Phusion for 20 PCR cycles, and it relied on a constant-region primer together with a V-primer adapter. TCRdb itself ran the reads through MiXCR, one entry per CDR3 protein. The sample lists tens of thousands of distinct CDR3 sequences, under 25% occurring once. Time point meaning: after trial treatment. Treatment described: LDRT plus nivolumab, ipilimumab, low-dose cyclophosphamide and aspirin (RACIN trial). The length of the CDR3 is 15 residues. Trimming pared 5 bases from V and 0 bases from J, leaving 12 bases between. Germline V gene sequence: CDR1 MNHEY, CDR2 SVGEGT.

The TCR sequence derives from a female donor with ovarian cancer. Here the sequenced sample was PBMCs, taken after low-dose radiotherapy plus immunotherapy. This chain uses TRBV6-2 or TRBV6-3 with TRBJ2-3; a weak D match, TRBD2 (5 bases). CDR3 residues: CASSLTRGSTDTQYF. CDR3 sequence (DNA): TGTGCCAGCAGTCTAACCCGGGGAAGCACAGATACGCAGTATTTT.